Shown below are 27 T cell receptor beta chains from a single sample sequenced in a study of siplizumab effects on memory and regulatory T cells. Data came from immunoSEQ multiplex PCR; TCRdb stores just in-frame clones and leaves some out. Here the sample spans roughly 68,000 clones, nearly 98% being singletons. What was sequenced was naive CD8+ T cells sorted from blood. The receptor set was obtained from a human donor in good health.

The rearrangement uses TRBV4-1 and TRBJ2-3; 8 nucleotides agree with TRBD2. Germline-derived CDR1 and CDR2 are MGHRA and YSYEKL. The CDR3 length is 15 residues. Trimming took 1 base from V and 4 from J; bases not matched to a gene: 4. The CDR3 reads CASSQGGSGADTQYF. CDR3 coding DNA: TGCGCCAGCAGCCAAGGGGGTAGCGGGGCAGATACGCAGTATTTT.

The DNA of the CDR3 is TGTGCCAGCAGGTTACGGGGTGGCGAGCAGTTCTTC. Translation: CASRLRGGEQFF. V usage is TRBV6-1 and J usage is TRBJ2-1, with D perhaps TRBD2 (5 bases). This CDR3 contains 12 residues. V shed 6 bases and J shed 10 bases, with 13 bases lying between them. Germline V gives CDR1 MNHNS, CDR2 SASEGT.

The V call is TRBV7-8, the J call TRBJ2-5, with D uncertain. TRBJ2-7 matches the DNA end more closely, so the J call is doubtful. The CDR3 runs to 15 residues. Germline assignment: CDR1 SGHVS and CDR2 FQNEAQ. The CDR3 reads CASSLAPGPAYEQYF. The CDR3 DNA sequence: TGTGCCAGCAGCTTAGCCCCCGGGCCAGCCTACGAGCAGTACTTC.

Only a few counts were recorded for this clone. The gene calls are TRBV2 and TRBJ2-7; 8 positions match TRBD2. Losses at the gene ends were 1 base for V and 2 bases for J; bases not matched to a gene: 4. The CDR3 is 15 residues long. Germline CDR1 reads SNHLY; CDR2 reads FYNNEI. The CDR3 DNA sequence: TGTGCCAGCAGTGAAGGTGTTAGCGGGACCTACGAGCAGTACTTC. It is translated as CASSEGVSGTYEQYF.

The rearrangement links TRBV7-7 to TRBJ2-2; 10 bases map to TRBD1. V was clipped by 0 bases and J by 5 bases; unmatched bases: 3. Per the germline V gene, CDR1 is SSHAT and CDR2 is FNYEAQ (reference sequence). The CDR3 loop spans 16 amino acids. The CDR3 nucleotides read TGTGCCAGCAGCTTAGCAACGGGACAGGGGACCGGGGAGCTGTTTTTT. Protein product: CASSLATGQGTGELFF.

The gene calls are TRBV7-6 and TRBJ2-7, with D possibly being TRBD2 (7 bases). The germline V gene has CDR1 SGHVS and CDR2 FNYEAQ. Trimming removed 4 bases at V and 1 base at J, with 14 bases between. The CDR3 covers 15 residues. As DNA, the CDR3 is TGTGCCAGCAGCTCCCCAGGGGAGGGTTCCTACGAGCAGTACTTC. It codes for CASSSPGEGSYEQYF.

The V gene is TRBV5-1, the J gene TRBJ2-7; 9 bases are shared with TRBD1. V gave up 4 bases and J gave up 7 bases; unmatched junction bases: 6. The germline V gene encodes CDR1 SGHRS and CDR2 YFSETQ. The CDR3 sequence is 13 residues long. CDR3 in DNA: TGCGCCAGCAGCACCGGGACAGGGTTTGAGCAGTACTTC. Protein product: CASSTGTGFEQYF. Supplemented by reference TRBV5-1 and TRBJ2-7, the full variable domain reads KAGVTQTPRYLIKTRGQQVTLSCSPISGHRSVSWYQQTPGQGLQFLFEYFSETQRNKGNFPGRFSGRQFSNSRSEMNVSTLELGDSALYLCASSTGTGFEQYFGPGTRLTVT.

The chain links TRBV7-3 to TRBJ2-3; D is perhaps TRBD2 (7 bases). The CDR3 contains 15 residues. CDR1 SGHTA and CDR2 FQGTGA come from the germline V gene. V lost 3 bases and J lost 0, with 10 bases in between. The CDR3 DNA is TGTGCCAGCAGCTTCGGCGGGGGCAGCACAGATACGCAGTATTTT. This sequence encodes CASSFGGGSTDTQYF. The whole variable domain, filled in from reference TRBV7-3 and TRBJ2-3, reads GAGVSQTPSNKVTEKGKYVELRCDPISGHTALYWYRQSLGQGPEFLIYFQGTGAADDSGLPNDRFFAVRPEGSVSTLKIQRTERGDSAVYLCASSFGGGSTDTQYFGPGTRLTVL.

The chain joins TRBV11-3 to TRBJ2-5, with TRBD2 matching 12 bases. Germline assignment: CDR1 SGHNT and CDR2 YENEEA. The CDR3 covers 15 residues. Trimming at V came to 3 bases and at J to 5 bases, leaving 4 bases not matched to a gene. CDR3 amino acids: CASSLSGTSGETQYF. For the CDR3, the DNA is TGTGCCAGCAGCTTGTCCGGGACTAGCGGGGAGACCCAGTACTTC.

V usage is TRBV5-4 and J usage is TRBJ2-7, with 8 bases matching TRBD1. The CDR3 runs to 14 residues. CDR1 is SGHNT, CDR2 YYREEE, per germline (reference sequence). V dropped 0 bases and J dropped 5; count of bases not matched to a gene: 4. As DNA, the CDR3 is TGTGCCAGCAGCTTGGCGGACAGGGTCCACGAGCAGTACTTC. It codes for CASSLADRVHEQYF.

The rearrangement uses TRBV4-1 and TRBJ1-6, with D unresolved. The germline CDR1 and CDR2 sequences are MGHRA and YSYEKL. Trimming removed 4 bases from V and 7 bases from J, with 8 bases in between. The CDR3 runs to 13 residues. The CDR3 is CASSRTGNSPLHF. The CDR3 nucleotides are TGCGCCAGCAGCCGGACGGGCAATTCACCCCTCCACTTT.

The rearrangement links TRBV5-1 to TRBJ2-1; D gene uncertain. The CDR3 sequence is 16 residues long. V was shortened by 0 bases and J by 0 bases, with 10 bases between the two germline ends. Germline CDR1 SGHRS, CDR2 YFSETQ. CDR3 residues: CASSLASSSSYNEQFF. Here the CDR3 DNA reads TGCGCCAGCAGCTTGGCCAGTAGCAGCTCCTACAATGAGCAGTTCTTC.

The chain uses TRBV19 and TRBJ2-7; 8 nucleotides agree with TRBD1. Trimming at V came to 10 bases and at J to 2 bases, leaving 7 bases not matched to a gene. The CDR3 totals 13 residues. Germline values: CDR1 LNHDA, CDR2 SQIVND (reference sequence). The CDR3 here is CATKGQDPYEQYF. The CDR3 DNA reads as TGTGCCACGAAGGGACAGGATCCCTACGAGCAGTACTTC.

The chain recombines TRBV4-3 with TRBJ2-2; 14 nucleotides match TRBD2. Germline CDR1 and CDR2: LGHNA and YSLEER. Trimming at V came to 1 base and at J to 4 bases, leaving 2 bases not matched to a gene. The CDR3 has 17 amino acids. CDR3 nucleotide sequence: TGCGCCAGCAGCCAAGGACTAGCGGGGGGGACCACCGGGGAGCTGTTTTTT. As protein: CASSQGLAGGTTGELFF.

The chain employs TRBV5-1 and TRBJ2-1; D unresolved. The V gene's germline CDR1 is SGHRS and CDR2 YFSETQ. CDR3 size: 12 residues. The V and J ends lost 0 bases and 9 bases respectively, with 7 bases between them. This CDR3 reads CASSLGGIEQFF. CDR3 bases: TGCGCCAGCAGCTTGGGCGGTATTGAGCAGTTCTTC.

CDR3 DNA: TGTGCCAGCAGCGGAGGGACCCACACTGAAGCTTTCTTT. Its protein product is CASSGGTHTEAFF. The V call is TRBV9, the J call TRBJ1-1, with D possibly being TRBD1 (5 bases). Trimming stripped 3 bases from V and 3 bases from J, with 9 bases between. CDR3 length: 13 residues. The germline gives CDR1 SGDLS, CDR2 YYNGEE. Using reference TRBV9 and TRBJ1-1 for the parts outside the CDR3, the full variable domain is DSGVTQTPKHLITATGQRVTLRCSPRSGDLSVYWYQQSLDQGLQFLIQYYNGEERAKGNILERFSAQQFPDLHSELNLSSLELGDSALYFCASSGGTHTEAFFGQGTRLTVV.

The chain couples TRBV6-5 to TRBJ2-7; tentatively, D is TRBD1 (6 bases). V shed 0 bases and J shed 6 bases, with 9 bases lying between them. CDR3 length: 13 residues. Germline assignment: CDR1 MNHEY and CDR2 SVGAGI. In DNA, the CDR3 is TGTGCCAGCAGTTACTCGGTAGGGGGCGAGCAGTACTTC. Its protein is CASSYSVGGEQYF.

Concerning this clone itself: Additional DNA sequences in this sample encode the identical CDR3. V and J are TRBV7-6 and TRBJ2-3; D is possibly TRBD2 (7 bases). The CDR3 is made up of 14 amino acids. Germline V lookup: CDR1 SGHVS, CDR2 FNYEAQ. The V end was cut by 3 bases, the J end by 2 bases, with 9 bases between. The CDR3 DNA is TGTGCCAGCAGCTTGGGGGGGGCCACAGATACGCAGTATTTT. As protein: CASSLGGATDTQYF.

V is TRBV2 and J is TRBJ2-3; no reliable D call. There are 12 residues in the CDR3. V was pared by 1 base and J by 1 base, with 0 bases between. Germline assignment: CDR1 SNHLY and CDR2 FYNNEI. The CDR3 DNA reads TGTGCCAGCAGTGAAGGCACAGATACGCAGTATTTT. Protein product: CASSEGTDTQYF.

A note on this clone: At the DNA level, this CDR3 is encoded by other sequences in the same sample as well. The rearrangement links TRBV28 to TRBJ2-7; D is perhaps TRBD2 (5 bases). The CDR3 contains 12 residues. CDR1 is MDHEN, CDR2 SYDVKM, per germline. Trimming removed 4 bases from V and 2 bases from J, with 6 bases in between. The CDR3 sequence: CASSSGAYEQYF. CDR3 coding DNA: TGTGCCAGCAGTTCCGGGGCCTACGAGCAGTACTTC.

The rearrangement joins TRBV11-2 to TRBJ2-1; 12 nucleotides line up with TRBD2. The junction had 13 bases not matched to a gene; V was cut back by 4 bases and J by 9 bases. Germline V gene lookup returns CDR1 SGHAT and CDR2 FQNNGV. The CDR3 spans 17 residues. CDR3 region: CASSSDGGLAGFFEQFF. CDR3 bases: TGTGCCAGCAGCTCCGATGGCGGACTAGCGGGGTTTTTTGAGCAGTTCTTC.

The chain links TRBV19 to TRBJ2-3, with D tentatively TRBD1 or TRBD2 (5 bases each). The V end lost 8 bases, the J end lost 3 bases, and 18 bases lay between the germline ends. This CDR3 has 15 amino acids. Per the germline V gene, CDR1 is LNHDA and CDR2 is SQIVND (reference sequence). CDR3 sequence reads: CASAAGTGGTDTQYF. CDR3 DNA: TGTGCCAGTGCCGCGGGTACAGGTGGAACAGATACGCAGTATTTT.

This chain connects TRBV9 to TRBJ2-7; either TRBD1 or TRBD2 may fit D (5 bases each). The CDR3 has 12 amino acids. V was cut by 4 bases and J by 6 bases, with 11 bases left in between. From germline, CDR1 is SGDLS and CDR2 YYNGEE. CDR3 DNA: TGTGCCAGCAGCATTGGGGGTAGCGAGCAGTACTTC. Amino acids: CASSIGGSEQYF.

V gene TRBV23-1 combines with J gene TRBJ1-1; D call uncertain. TRBV23-1 is given ORF status, its function remaining uncertain. V was cut by 0 bases and J by 1 base, with 9 bases left in between. The CDR3 sequence is 15 residues long. For the CDR3, the DNA is TGCGCCAGCAGTCAATCAGAGGTCCAGAACACTGAAGCTTTCTTT. Its protein is CASSQSEVQNTEAFF.

The table lists this clone with a count of one. The chain carries TRBV21-1 and TRBJ2-2. TRBV21-1 is annotated as a pseudogene. This CDR3 is built from 18 residues. CDR3 amino acids: CASSASFRGPRGTGELFF. The CDR3 DNA is TGTGCCAGCAGCGCATCTTTCCGGGGACCACGGGGCACCGGGGAGCTGTTTTTT.

The gene calls are TRBV30 and TRBJ2-3; 8 bases are a match to TRBD2. There are 15 residues in the CDR3. Germline-derived CDR1 and CDR2 are GTSNPN and SVGIG (reference sequence). The V gene end was trimmed by 4 bases and the J gene end by 1 base; junction bases not matched to a gene: 7. The CDR3: CAWIVARGGTDTQYF. In nucleotides, the CDR3 is TGTGCCTGGATCGTTGCGCGGGGGGGCACAGATACGCAGTATTTT.

V is TRBV27 and J is TRBJ1-1, with no clear D. The ends were cut back, 8 bases at V and 1 base at J, with 11 bases in the middle. The germline V gene has CDR1 MNHEY and CDR2 SMNVEV (reference sequence). The CDR3 is 13 residues long. CDR3 in amino acids: CASGKMGNTEAFF. The CDR3 DNA is TGTGCCAGCGGGAAAATGGGGAACACTGAAGCTTTCTTT.